The TCR beta chain under discussion was sequenced for a study of T-cell memory formation after mild COVID-19. Study-wide findings and caveats: Some clones that responded were present in memory (sampled pre-infection), which suggests cross-reactive memory joined. Clones that got smaller from day 15 to 85 had even CD4/CD8, while clones growing later tipped toward CD4+. Second-wave clones that peaked on day 37 lacked confirmed SARS-CoV-2 specificity.

The germline V gene encodes CDR1 SGHAT and CDR2 FQNNGV. The CDR3 has 17 amino acids. V was clipped by 5 bases and J by 5 bases; unmatched bases: 15. A note on this clonotype: Its antigen is undetermined.

Employing constant-segment primers, 5'RACE generated TCR alpha and TCR beta cDNA libraries bearing sample barcodes and UMIs. TCRdb re-called the 5' RACE reads with MiXCR, one entry per CDR3 protein. The sample carries hundreds of thousands of distinct CDR3 sequences, around 16% recorded once. The chain uses TRBV11-2 and TRBJ1-2; 9 bases are a match to TRBD1. Sequences were obtained from PBMCs or a T cell subset sorted from them (not recorded which). This clonotype was obtained from an adult woman who had mild COVID-19 (a few samples of this study predate the infection). Cell type and time point are not known. The CDR3 loop is CASSPSGSRDRVYGYTF. DNA of the CDR3: TGTGCCAGCAGCCCATCGGGGTCTCGGGACAGGGTTTATGGCTACACCTTC.